The 29 T cell receptor beta chains below were found in one sample sequenced in a study of T cells in Graves' hyperthyroidism and ophthalmopathy. Researchers amplified the TCR beta CDR3 regions from RNA transcripts. Primed by the HTBI set, a first-round RT-PCR was run on the TCR CDR3. TCRdb ran MiXCR on the multiplex PCR reads and lists one entry per CDR3 protein. The table shows fewer than 900,000 distinct CDR3 sequences, with about 17% occurring only once. The sample comprised blood. All receptors derive from a woman between 45 and 60 years old with Graves' hyperthyroidism that later progressed to Graves' ophthalmopathy.

In its sample, this clonotype was seen many times. The chain joins TRBV5-1 to TRBJ1-1; D possibly corresponds to TRBD1 (6 bases). Between the trimmed V and J ends, which lost 4 bases and 3 bases, there was a span of 13 bases. The germline V gene encodes CDR1 SGHRS and CDR2 YFSETQ. This CDR3 has 14 amino acids. CDR3 coding DNA: TGCGCCAGCAGCGGCAGGGGCGCGGACACTGAAGCTTTCTTT. Protein sequence: CASSGRGADTEAFF.

This clonotype was counted at least ten times. The chain has TRBV2 and TRBJ2-6, with D possibly being TRBD1 (5 bases). Germline CDR1 and CDR2: SNHLY and FYNNEI. The CDR3 covers 17 residues. Trimming took off 2 bases at V and 0 bases at J, with 11 bases between the two ends. The CDR3 region is CASSELTGNSGANVLTF. In DNA, the CDR3 is TGTGCCAGCAGTGAACTAACAGGAAACTCTGGGGCCAACGTCCTGACTTTC.

The J gene is TRBJ2-2, the V gene TRBV19; no clear D gene. CDR3 length equals 17 residues. Trimming took off 3 bases at V and 0 bases at J, with 14 bases between the two ends. The germline gives CDR1 LNHDA, CDR2 SQIVND (reference sequence). In DNA, the CDR3 is TGTGCCAGTAGTATCGAAGGCAGGATCGCGAACACCGGGGAGCTGTTTTTT. Residues: CASSIEGRIANTGELFF.

This clonotype appeared a few times. V and J are TRBV7-9 and TRBJ2-3; 11 nucleotides line up with TRBD2. This CDR3 has 16 residues. The junction had 6 bases not matched to a gene; V was cut back by 2 bases and J by 5 bases. The V gene's germline CDR1 is SEHNR and CDR2 FQNEAQ (reference sequence). The CDR3 DNA reads TGTGCCAGCAGCTTAACGCCTAGCGGGGGGATAGATACGCAGTATTTT. Encoded protein: CASSLTPSGGIDTQYF.

This clonotype came up many times. The chain couples TRBV5-1 to TRBJ2-3; 8 bases align to TRBD1. Germline V lookup: CDR1 SGHRS, CDR2 YFSETQ. Losses at the gene ends were 2 bases for V and 2 bases for J; bases not matched to a gene: 10. This CDR3 has 17 amino acids. CDR3 protein: CASSFKPQGGSTDTQYF. In nucleotides, the CDR3 is TGCGCCAGCAGCTTTAAACCACAGGGGGGCTCCACAGATACGCAGTATTTT.

This clonotype was found many times. The chain links TRBV5-5 to TRBJ1-1, with 8 bases matching TRBD1. Germline values: CDR1 SGHKS, CDR2 YYEKEE (reference sequence). The CDR3 sequence is 18 residues long. Trimming at V came to 4 bases and at J to 3 bases, leaving 17 bases not matched to a gene. CDR3 residues: CASSRTSMGRGQDTEAFF. CDR3 bases: TGTGCCAGCAGCCGTACGTCTATGGGCAGGGGGCAGGACACTGAAGCTTTCTTT.

This clonotype was picked up one time. This sequence joins TRBV6-2 or TRBV6-3 and TRBJ2-5, with TRBD2 as a possible D gene (5 bases). The CDR3 has 13 residues. The germline gives CDR1 MNHEY, CDR2 SVGEGT. The V end lost 8 bases, the J end lost 12 bases, and 22 bases lay between the germline ends. The CDR3 reads CASGSPQTRIKYF. DNA for the CDR3: TGTGCCAGCGGGAGCCCTCAAACGAGGATAAAGTACTTC.

With respect to this clonotype: Since a much larger clone is just one base distant, this may be a read error. This sequence joins TRBV12-3 or TRBV12-4 and TRBJ2-2; D is ambiguous. This CDR3 is 13 amino acids long. V was pared by 5 bases and J by 8 bases, with 12 bases between. The CDR3 sequence: CASSPHNRGELFF. CDR3 coding DNA: TGTGCCAGCAGTCCTCATAATCGAGGGGAGCTGTTTTTT.

This clonotype was seen more than once but under ten times. The chain combines TRBV20-1 with TRBJ1-6; 7 bases line up with TRBD1. Germline V gene lookup returns CDR1 DFQATT and CDR2 SNEGSKA (reference sequence). The trim removed 5 bases at V and 6 bases at J, leaving 4 bases unmatched. The CDR3 runs 13 residues. The CDR3 bases are TGCAGTGCTCCCGGACAGGCTAATTCACCCCTCCACTTT. As protein: CSAPGQANSPLHF.

At least ten counts were recorded for this clonotype. V usage is TRBV3-1 and J usage is TRBJ2-3, with D possibly being TRBD2 (7 bases). CDR3 size: 16 residues. Germline assignment: CDR1 LGHDT and CDR2 YNNKEL (reference sequence). Trimming left V 1 base short and J 2 bases short, with 13 bases between. The CDR3 DNA follows: TGTGCCAGCAGCCAAGTTCCGGGGGGCCACACAGATACGCAGTATTTT. Its translation is CASSQVPGGHTDTQYF.

This clonotype occurred many times. The chain uses TRBV20-1 and TRBJ1-1, with D perhaps TRBD1 (6 bases). Trimming left V 7 bases short and J 2 bases short, with 11 bases between. This CDR3 has 12 residues. CDR1 is DFQATT, CDR2 SNEGSKA, per germline (reference sequence). CDR3 coding DNA: TGCAGTGTCGAACAGGGAAACACTGAAGCTTTCTTT. This gives the protein CSVEQGNTEAFF.

Remarks on this clonotype: A junction boundary mismatches the germline segment, possibly from a read error. CDR3 protein: CTSSLDWETQYF. CDR3 bases: TGCACCAGCAGCTTGGATTGGGAGACCCAGTACTTC. The V gene is TRBV5-1, the J gene TRBJ2-5, with no clear D. The CDR3 has 12 amino acids. Germline V gene data show CDR1 as SGHRS and CDR2 as YFSETQ.

J is TRBJ1-4 and V is TRBV15; 8 bases agree with TRBD1. Germline V lookup: CDR1 LNHNV, CDR2 YYDKDF (reference sequence). J was trimmed by 6 bases and V by 0 bases; bases with no gene match: 3. There are 15 residues in the CDR3. In DNA form, the CDR3 reads TGTGCCACCAGCAGAGATCCAGGGGGCGATGAAAAACTGTTTTTT. Translating it yields CATSRDPGGDEKLFF.

CDR3 bases: TGTGCCATCAGGGGGACACCCCACGAGCAGTACTTC. As protein: CAIRGTPHEQYF. This chain links TRBV10-3 with TRBJ2-7; perhaps TRBD1 as D (6 bases). Trimming removed 6 bases at V and 5 bases at J, with 11 bases between. The CDR3 length is 12 residues. Germline assignment: CDR1 ENHRY and CDR2 SYGVKD.

V is TRBV14 and J is TRBJ2-2; D is uncertain. V was clipped by 4 bases and J by 4 bases, with 10 bases between them. This CDR3 is built from 14 residues. The V gene's germline CDR1 is SGHDN and CDR2 FVKESK. The DNA for the CDR3 is TGTGCCAGCAGCCCCGTTGCCCTCACCGGGGAGCTGTTTTTT. Its protein product is CASSPVALTGELFF.

This chain joins TRBV4-1 and TRBJ2-3; D remains ambiguous. V lost 8 bases, J lost 0 bases, and 15 bases lay in between. The CDR3 runs to 15 residues. Germline loops: CDR1 MGHRA, CDR2 YSYEKL. DNA of the CDR3: TGCGCCAGCCGGCCCAGCGAAGCTAGCACAGATACGCAGTATTTT. It specifies CASRPSEASTDTQYF.

This clonotype has a handful of counts. The V call is TRBV5-5, the J call TRBJ2-7; D is uncertain. The CDR3 spans 13 residues. CDR1 and CDR2 from the germline V gene are SGHKS and YYEKEE (reference sequence). Trimming left V 3 bases short and J 3 bases short, with 10 bases between. The CDR3 DNA follows: TGTGCCAGCAGCTCCACCCCAAGCTACGAGCAGTACTTC. This gives the protein CASSSTPSYEQYF.

In this sample, this clonotype turned up a few times. V usage is TRBV5-6 and J usage is TRBJ2-3, with TRBD2 matching 8 bases. The CDR3 sequence is 17 residues long. With 6 bases clipped from V and 0 bases from J, the junction kept 12 bases outside the gene matches. Germline V CDR1 and CDR2: SGHDT, YYEEEE. CDR3 sequence reads: CASTRAGLAASTDTQYF. For the CDR3, the DNA is TGTGCCAGCACTCGTGCCGGACTAGCCGCGAGCACAGATACGCAGTATTTT.

This clonotype has at least ten counts. The CDR3 here is CASSQDWVAGGETQYF. The CDR3 DNA reads TGTGCCAGCAGCCAAGATTGGGTAGCGGGAGGAGAGACCCAGTACTTC. This rearrangement joins TRBV3-1 to TRBJ2-5, with TRBD2 identical over 10 bases. The CDR3 sequence is 16 residues long. The trim removed 0 bases at V and 4 bases at J, leaving 5 bases unmatched. The germline V gene encodes CDR1 LGHDT and CDR2 YNNKEL (reference sequence).

In the case of this clonotype: A read error is possible here, since a much larger clone lies one base away. The chain couples TRBV2 to TRBJ2-2; D unclear. The V gene lost 6 bases and the J gene lost 3 bases, with 14 bases spanning the gap. Germline CDR1 is SNHLY and CDR2 is FYNNEI. This CDR3 has 15 residues. The CDR3 sequence is CASSSPGLDTGELFF. CDR3 bases: TGTGCCAGCAGCTCGCCGGGTCTCGACACCGGGGAGCTGTTTTTT.

The rearrangement uses TRBV3-1 and TRBJ2-4, with 7 bases fitting TRBD1. Unmatched junction bases numbered 11, after V lost 5 bases and J lost 1 base. Germline V lookup: CDR1 LGHDT, CDR2 YNNKEL (reference sequence). This CDR3 is 17 amino acids long. The CDR3 sequence is CASSGTGQLIAKNIQYF. CDR3 nucleotide sequence: TGTGCCAGCAGCGGAACGGGACAGCTAATTGCCAAAAACATTCAGTACTTC.

This clonotype was seen only a few times. For the CDR3, the DNA is TGCAGTGCTAGTAGGCGGGACCTCTATGGCTACACCTTC. It specifies CSASRRDLYGYTF. The J gene is TRBJ1-2, the V gene TRBV20-1, with D possibly TRBD1 on 5 matching bases. The germline V and J ends were trimmed by 3 bases and 4 bases, with 12 bases remaining between them. CDR3 size: 13 residues. Germline-derived CDR1 and CDR2 are DFQATT and SNEGSKA (reference sequence).

This clonotype was recorded many times. This chain connects TRBV5-1 to TRBJ1-2; 7 bases agree with TRBD1. The CDR3 length is 14 residues. V lost 3 bases and J lost 2; bases outside the gene matches: 4. Germline CDR1 and CDR2: SGHRS and YFSETQ. The CDR3 bases are TGCGCCAGCAGCTCGGGACAGAGCAACTATGGCTACACCTTC. Its translation is CASSSGQSNYGYTF.

V is TRBV3-1 and J is TRBJ1-6; D call uncertain. Trimming took off 3 bases at V and 10 bases at J, with 13 bases between the two ends. The CDR3 sequence is 14 residues long. The V gene's germline CDR1 is LGHDT and CDR2 YNNKEL (reference sequence). The chain's CDR3 is CASSHGSGESPLHF. CDR3 coding DNA: TGTGCCAGCAGCCACGGGTCCGGGGAATCACCCCTCCACTTT.

The rearrangement uses TRBV3-1 and TRBJ1-1; D gene unclear. Germline-derived CDR1 and CDR2 are LGHDT and YNNKEL (reference sequence). The CDR3 runs 14 residues. With 4 bases removed from V and 0 bases from J, the gap between germline ends came to 9 bases. The CDR3 region is CASSPRELNTEAFF. In DNA form, the CDR3 reads TGTGCCAGCAGCCCCCGGGAATTGAACACTGAAGCTTTCTTT.

This chain uses TRBV12-3 or TRBV12-4 with TRBJ1-1; maybe TRBD1 (5 bases). Between the trimmed V and J ends, which lost 6 bases and 3 bases, there was a span of 14 bases. The CDR3 consists of 14 residues. The CDR3 is CASSWGKGDTEAFF. The CDR3, as DNA: TGTGCCAGCAGCTGGGGAAAAGGGGACACTGAAGCTTTCTTT.

The chain carries TRBV13 and TRBJ2-7; D is uncertain. V lost 3 bases and J 3 bases, leaving 15 bases between the germline ends. This CDR3 comprises 15 residues. Germline V gene sequence: CDR1 PRHDT, CDR2 FYEKMQ (reference sequence). CDR3 sequence reads: CASSLAGFQGYEQYF. In DNA form, the CDR3 reads TGTGCCAGCAGCTTGGCCGGGTTTCAAGGCTACGAGCAGTACTTC.

V and J are TRBV5-1 and TRBJ1-1; D remains unclear. V was clipped by 0 bases and J by 0 bases, with 12 bases between them. The CDR3 covers 16 residues. Germline assignment: CDR1 SGHRS and CDR2 YFSETQ. CDR3 sequence reads: CASSLDVGQMNTEAFF. The CDR3 DNA reads TGCGCCAGCAGCTTGGACGTGGGTCAGATGAACACTGAAGCTTTCTTT.

CDR3: CASNTGQGDGYTF. The CDR3 nucleotides read TGTGCCAGTAATACGGGACAGGGTGATGGCTACACCTTC. The chain is built from TRBV19 and TRBJ1-2; 9 nucleotides line up with TRBD1. The CDR3 totals 13 residues. After removal of 7 bases from V and 6 bases from J, the junction contained 6 bases not matched to a gene. Germline CDR1 is LNHDA and CDR2 is SQIVND (reference sequence).